The rows below give T cell receptor beta chains drawn from one sample of a study of circulating and synovial CD4+ cells in juvenile arthritis. The method was immunoSEQ multiplex PCR; TCRdb's version includes in-frame clones alone and lacks a portion of them. The sample comprises some 2,600 clones, roughly 90% of which are singletons, and 3% to 4.5% rests with the top ten. The specimen sequenced was HLA-DR+ CD4+ T cells from blood. These receptors were collected from a human donor with juvenile idiopathic arthritis. The CDR3 runs from the conserved cysteine through the conserved F or W. The D gene is left open where the match is weak. Only part of the rows carry a size: once, few, many, or a class if the clone is expanded.

J gene,CDR3 length,clone size,D gene,V gene,CDR3 protein,CDR3 DNA
TRBJ1-1,14,-,TRBD1,TRBV30,CAWTVLTGDTEAFF,TGTGCCTGGACCGTATTGACAGGGGACACTGAAGCTTTCTTT
TRBJ2-2,12,-,-,TRBV11-3,CASSSNSGELFF,TGTGCCAGCAGCTCCAATTCCGGGGAGCTGTTTTTT
TRBJ2-7,14,-,TRBD2,TRBV2,CASFAAGDSYEQYF,TGTGCCAGCTTTGCGGCGGGGGACTCCTACGAGCAGTACTTC
TRBJ1-3,14,-,TRBD1,TRBV11-1,CASSFGTGKGTIYF,TGTGCCAGCAGCTTCGGGACAGGGAAAGGAACCATATATTTT
TRBJ1-1,14,-,TRBD1,TRBV4-3,CASSLRGRVAEAFF,TGCGCCAGCAGCCTCAGGGGGCGGGTGGCGGAAGCTTTCTTT
TRBJ2-2,14,-,TRBD1,TRBV7-3,CASSPITGAGELFF,TGTGCCAGCAGCCCCATTACAGGGGCCGGGGAGCTGTTTTTT
TRBJ2-7,14,-,TRBD2,TRBV7-8,CASSLVERGYEQYF,TGTGCCAGCAGCTTAGTCGAGCGGGGGTACGAGCAGTACTTC
TRBJ2-4,19,-,TRBD2,TRBV19,CASSTSGGRFASAKNIQYF,TGTGCCAGTAGTACTAGCGGGGGAAGATTTGCGTCTGCCAAAAACATTCAGTACTTC
TRBJ1-2,16,once,-,TRBV18,CASSPEGRSANYGYTF,TGTGCCAGCTCACCAGAGGGCCGAAGTGCTAACTATGGCTACACCTTC
TRBJ1-5,15,-,-,TRBV27,CASSFRNRGNQPQHF,TGTGCCAGCAGTTTTAGAAACAGGGGCAATCAGCCCCAGCATTTT
TRBJ1-5,14,-,-,TRBV2,CASSGEGGNQPQHF,TGTGCCAGCAGTGGTGAAGGGGGTAATCAGCCCCAGCATTTT
TRBJ2-3,16,few,TRBD2,TRBV7-9,CASSPIPGLVVDTQYF,TGTGCCAGCAGCCCAATACCCGGACTAGTGGTGGATACGCAGTATTTT
TRBJ1-1,15,-,-,TRBV4-2,CASSEQGGIGAEAFF,TGTGCCAGCAGCGAACAAGGGGGTATCGGCGCTGAAGCTTTCTTT
TRBJ1-1,12,-,-,TRBV7-2,CASSLAPGNAFF,TGTGCCAGCAGCTTAGCTCCAGGGAACGCTTTCTTT
TRBJ2-7,11,-,-,TRBV20-1,CSATATYEQYF,TGCAGTGCTACCGCTACCTACGAGCAGTACTTC
TRBJ1-6,14,-,-,TRBV6-5,CASQRGGYNSPLHF,TGTGCCAGCCAACGGGGGGGTTATAATTCCCCCCTCCACTTT
TRBJ1-6,14,-,-,TRBV27,CASSYDSYNSPLHF,TGTGCCAGCAGTTACGACTCATACAATTCCCCCCTCCACTTT
TRBJ2-3,16,-,-,TRBV7-9,CASSLFVGGATDTQYF,TGTGCCAGCAGCTTGTTTGTGGGGGGGGCAACAGATACGCAGTATTTT
TRBJ1-1,16,-,-,TRBV6-5,CASSYSYRVGDTEAFF,TGTGCCAGCAGTTACTCTTACAGGGTGGGTGATACTGAAGCTTTCTTT
TRBJ2-5,18,-,TRBD2,TRBV19,CASSMSEVRLAAGETQYF,TGTGCCAGTAGTATGAGTGAGGTTCGACTAGCGGCGGGGGAGACCCAGTACTTC
TRBJ1-6,15,-,TRBD1,TRBV7-3,CASSLGQGINSPLHF,TGTGCCAGCAGCTTGGGACAGGGGATAAATTCACCCCTCCACTTT
TRBJ1-1,14,-,-,TRBV14,CASSQDWTNTEAFF,TGTGCCAGCAGCCAAGATTGGACAAACACTGAAGCTTTCTTT
TRBJ2-5,16,-,TRBD2,TRBV7-3,CASSFGTSGGQETQYF,TGTGCCAGCAGCTTTGGGACTAGCGGGGGGCAAGAGACCCAGTACTTC
TRBJ1-2,18,-,-,TRBV18,CASSNQFGGHTMIYGYTF,TGTGCCAGCTCCAACCAATTTGGTGGACACACAATGATCTATGGCTACACCTTC
TRBJ2-7,13,-,TRBD1,TRBV6-6,CASSNRGNYEQYF,TGTGCCAGCAGTAACAGGGGAAACTACGAGCAGTACTTC
TRBJ2-7,12,-,-,TRBV7-2,CASSLSANEQYF,TGTGCCAGCAGCTTAAGCGCAAACGAGCAGTACTTC
TRBJ1-1,14,-,TRBD1,TRBV19,CASGQVSKNTEAFF,TGTGCCAGCGGACAGGTTTCTAAGAACACTGAAGCTTTCTTT
TRBJ1-6,17,-,-,TRBV9,CASSVASTSSYNSPLHF,TGTGCCAGCAGCGTAGCGTCAACTAGCTCCTATAATTCACCCCTCCACTTT
TRBJ1-1,15,-,-,TRBV7-9,CASSLGGGDGTEAFF,TGTGCCAGCAGCTTAGGAGGAGGGGATGGGACTGAAGCTTTCTTT
TRBJ2-7,17,-,TRBD2,TRBV10-3,CAISGTSGGAVPYEQYF,TGTGCCATCAGTGGGACTAGCGGGGGGGCCGTCCCCTACGAGCAGTACTTC
TRBJ1-2,15,-,-,TRBV4-3,CASSQEEGGSGGYTF,TGCGCCAGCAGCCAAGAAGAAGGAGGGTCTGGAGGCTACACCTTC
TRBJ2-5,14,-,TRBD1,TRBV29-1,CSAPLTGDMETQYF,TGCAGCGCACCCCTGACAGGGGATATGGAGACCCAGTACTTC
TRBJ2-2,15,-,TRBD1,TRBV2,CASSQTTGLAGELFF,TGTGCCAGCAGTCAGACGACAGGGCTGGCCGGGGAGCTGTTTTTT
TRBJ1-1,13,-,TRBD1,TRBV6-1,CASIGQANTEAFF,TGTGCCAGCATTGGACAGGCGAACACTGAAGCTTTCTTT
TRBJ2-3,15,few,-,TRBV7-3,CASSYLDGATDTQYF,TGTGCCAGCAGCTACTTAGATGGAGCCACAGATACGCAGTATTTT
TRBJ1-1,16,few,TRBD1,TRBV4-2,CASSQADRGANTEAFF,TGTGCCAGCAGCCAAGCGGACAGGGGGGCTAACACTGAAGCTTTCTTT
TRBJ2-7,13,-,-,TRBV7-2,CASSLFLYYEQYF,TGTGCCAGCAGCTTATTCCTTTACTACGAGCAGTACTTC
TRBJ1-6,13,-,-,TRBV10-3,CASHRAINSPLHF,TGTGCCTCCCACAGGGCAATCAATTCACCCCTCCACTTT
TRBJ1-6,17,few,TRBD1,TRBV7-9,CASSLARGQGRNSPLHF,TGTGCCAGCAGCTTAGCGAGGGGACAGGGGAGGAATTCCCCCCTCCACTTT